The 20 T cell receptor beta chains given below trace back to one sample, sequenced in a study of blood T cell repertoires in COVID-19. Sequencing used immunoSEQ multiplex PCR; TCRdb keeps in-frame clones, though not all of them. The table has around 140,000 clones, more than 75% seen once. The sequencing input was peripheral blood. These receptors originate from a human donor with acute or convalescent COVID-19. The donor label of this sample is uncertain.

The chain carries TRBV10-3 and TRBJ2-2, with 7 positions matching TRBD2. Germline V gene lookup returns CDR1 ENHRY and CDR2 SYGVKD. The trim removed 7 bases at V and 7 bases at J, leaving 12 bases unmatched. There are 15 residues in the CDR3. The CDR3 loop reads CAIKEVASGNGELFF. The CDR3 DNA follows: TGTGCCATCAAGGAGGTTGCAAGCGGGAACGGGGAGCTGTTTTTT.

CDR3 in amino acids: CASSEVARSTLSGNTIYF. CDR3 in DNA: TGTGCCAGCAGTGAAGTGGCCAGGTCCACCCTCTCTGGAAACACCATATATTTT. The chain recombines TRBV2 with TRBJ1-3; D remains ambiguous. The CDR3 runs to 18 residues. The V end was cut by 1 base, the J end by 0 bases, with 16 bases between. Germline V gene sequence: CDR1 SNHLY, CDR2 FYNNEI.

The chain has TRBV4-1 and TRBJ1-1; TRBD1 might be the D (5 bases). Per germline, CDR1 MGHRA and CDR2 YSYEKL. CDR3 length: 15 amino acids. Trimming stripped 2 bases from V and 1 base from J, with 11 bases between. This CDR3 is CASSQKAQGNTEAFF. CDR3 nucleotide sequence: TGCGCCAGCAGCCAAAAAGCCCAGGGGAACACTGAAGCTTTCTTT.

The chain has TRBV25-1 and TRBJ2-5, with unresolved D. CDR3 length: 13 residues. Germline CDR1 reads MGHDK; CDR2 reads SYGVNS. Trimming shortened V by 4 bases and J by 2 bases, and 8 bases separated the two germline ends. CDR3 DNA: TGTGCCAGCAGTGCTACCGAACAAGAGACCCAGTACTTC. Its protein product is CASSATEQETQYF.

Only one count was recorded for this clone. The V and J genes are TRBV19 and TRBJ1-1, with 7 bases lining up with TRBD1. CDR1 and CDR2 from the germline V gene are LNHDA and SQIVND (reference sequence). The CDR3 consists of 13 residues. V shed 7 bases, J shed 3 bases, and the junction held 5 bases outside the gene matches. The CDR3 reads CASTTTGDTEAFF. CDR3 bases: TGTGCCAGTACCACCACAGGGGACACTGAAGCTTTCTTT. Drawing the rest from reference TRBV19 and TRBJ1-1, the complete variable domain is DGGITQSPKYLFRKEGQNVTLSCEQNLNHDAMYWYRQDPGQGLRLIYYSQIVNDFQKGDIAEGYSVSREKKESFPLTVTSAQKNPTAFYLCASTTTGDTEAFFGQGTRLTVV.

V usage is TRBV5-5 and J usage is TRBJ1-1, with D unresolved. Germline V CDR1 and CDR2: SGHKS, YYEKEE (reference sequence). The CDR3 loop spans 15 amino acids. The ends were cut back, 1 base at V and 3 bases at J, with 13 bases in the middle. The CDR3 bases are TGTGCCAGCAGCTTGCACCCTTCAGGTGACACTGAAGCTTTCTTT. As protein: CASSLHPSGDTEAFF. The complete variable domain, with remaining parts taken from reference TRBV5-5 and TRBJ1-1, reads DAGVTQSPTHLIKTRGQQVTLRCSPISGHKSVSWYQQVLGQGPQFIFQYYEKEERGRGNFPDRFSARQFPNYSSELNVNALLLGDSALYLCASSLHPSGDTEAFFGQGTRLTVV.

V and J are TRBV24-1 and TRBJ2-2; TRBD1 matches at 8 bases. CDR1 is KGHDR, CDR2 SFDVKD, per germline. The CDR3 runs to 14 residues. V was clipped by 7 bases and J by 5 bases; unmatched bases: 5. The DNA for the CDR3 is TGTGCCACCAGAAAGACAGGGGATACCGGGGAGCTGTTTTTT. It is translated as CATRKTGDTGELFF.

This chain joins TRBV15 and TRBJ1-5; TRBD1 matches at 8 bases. After removal of 5 bases from V and 2 bases from J, the junction contained 11 bases not matched to a gene. The CDR3 consists of 17 residues. Germline assignment: CDR1 LNHNV and CDR2 YYDKDF (reference sequence). The CDR3 bases are TGTGCCACCAGCGAATACAAGGGACAGGCCCGCAATCAGCCCCAGCATTTT. It encodes CATSEYKGQARNQPQHF.

The gene calls are TRBV7-2 and TRBJ2-1; 8 positions agree with TRBD2. The V gene end was trimmed by 0 bases and the J gene end by 4 bases; junction bases not matched to a gene: 11. This CDR3 spans 18 amino acids. Per the germline V gene, CDR1 is SGHTA and CDR2 is FQGNSA. The CDR3 DNA reads TGTGCCAGCAGCTTAGCGCTCCTAGCCGGGGGGGTTTACAATGAGCAGTTCTTC. This encodes CASSLALLAGGVYNEQFF.

This chain links TRBV4-3 with TRBJ2-2; TRBD2 is a possible D gene (6 bases). There are 17 residues in the CDR3. V gave up 3 bases and J gave up 4 bases, with 18 bases separating them. Germline V gene sequence: CDR1 LGHNA, CDR2 YSLEER. CDR3: CASSQIHGLSGTGELFF. The CDR3, as DNA: TGCGCCAGCAGCCAGATTCACGGACTAAGTGGCACCGGGGAGCTGTTTTTT.

This clone was seen just once. CDR3 amino acids: CASTPQTNQPQHF. The CDR3 coding sequence is TGTGCCAGTACCCCACAAACAAATCAGCCCCAGCATTTT. The V and J genes are TRBV19 and TRBJ1-5; no reliable D call. V dropped 7 bases and J dropped 4 bases, with 11 bases sitting between them. This CDR3 has 13 residues. From germline, CDR1 is LNHDA and CDR2 SQIVND (reference sequence).

The V gene is TRBV14, the J gene TRBJ1-1, with D tentatively TRBD1 (6 bases). Trimming cost V 6 bases and J 0 bases, with 11 bases left between them. The CDR3 runs to 14 residues. In germline, CDR1 is SGHDN, CDR2 FVKESK. CDR3 nucleotides: TGTGCCAGCAGTTACAGGGCCTTGAACACTGAAGCTTTCTTT. Protein: CASSYRALNTEAFF.

J is TRBJ2-7 and V is TRBV7-2; D is uncertain. In germline, CDR1 is SGHTA, CDR2 FQGNSA. Trimming took 2 bases from V and 1 from J, leaving 15 bases between them. This CDR3 is 16 amino acids long. The CDR3 coding sequence is TGTGCCAGCAGCTTATTGACCACTCAGAGGTCCTACGAGCAGTACGTC. This gives the protein CASSLLTTQRSYEQYV.

CDR3 region: CASREAGELFF. The CDR3 DNA sequence: TGTGCCAGTAGGGAGGCCGGGGAGCTGTTTTTT. This chain links TRBV19 with TRBJ2-2; a weak D match, TRBD2 (5 bases). V was clipped by 6 bases and J by 6 bases, with 5 bases between them. The length of the CDR3 is 11 residues. Germline lookup yields CDR1 LNHDA and CDR2 SQIVND (reference sequence). Drawing the rest from reference TRBV19 and TRBJ2-2, the complete variable domain is DGGITQSPKYLFRKEGQNVTLSCEQNLNHDAMYWYRQDPGQGLRLIYYSQIVNDFQKGDIAEGYSVSREKKESFPLTVTSAQKNPTAFYLCASREAGELFFGEGSRLTVL.

The V call is TRBV7-9, the J call TRBJ1-5; D call uncertain. This CDR3 is 14 amino acids long. With 5 bases removed from V and 2 bases from J, the gap between germline ends came to 10 bases. Germline assignment: CDR1 SEHNR and CDR2 FQNEAQ (reference sequence). The CDR3 region has the DNA TGTGCCAGCAGCCCCGACCGGGGCAATCAGCCCCAGCATTTT. Residues: CASSPDRGNQPQHF. The full variable domain, completed using reference TRBV7-9 and TRBJ1-5, is DTGVSQNPRHKITKRGQNVTFRCDPISEHNRLYWYRQTLGQGPEFLTYFQNEAQLEKSRLLSDRFSAERPKGSFSTLEIQRTEQGDSAMYLCASSPDRGNQPQHFGDGTRLSIL.

J is TRBJ1-3 and V is TRBV18; TRBD1 is a possible D gene (5 bases). Deletions cut 4 bases from V and 4 bases from J, with 17 bases between. The CDR3 extends over 16 amino acids. Per germline, CDR1 KGHSH and CDR2 LQKENI. CDR3 residues: CASSLLKAGPGNTIYF. The CDR3 nucleotides read TGTGCCAGCTCACTCCTAAAGGCGGGACCAGGAAACACCATATATTTT.

V and J are TRBV28 and TRBJ1-5; D ambiguous. Deletions cut 2 bases from V and 10 bases from J, with 12 bases between. This CDR3 is built from 13 residues. Germline loops: CDR1 MDHEN, CDR2 SYDVKM. CDR3 DNA sequence: TGTGCCAGCAGTTTAGATCGGGATGGACCCCAGCATTTT. It is translated as CASSLDRDGPQHF.

V gene TRBV19 combines with J gene TRBJ2-3; 9 nucleotides agree with TRBD2. Germline V gene sequence: CDR1 LNHDA, CDR2 SQIVND (reference sequence). This CDR3 is 16 amino acids long. J gave up 1 base and V 4 bases, and 6 bases lay outside the gene matches. The CDR3 DNA reads TGTGCCAGTAGTACCCGACTAGCGGACGGCACAGATACGCAGTATTTT. It yields the protein CASSTRLADGTDTQYF.

The CDR3: CASSYSEEKRSETQYF. The CDR3 region has the DNA TGTGCCAGCAGTTACTCGGAGGAAAAGAGATCCGAGACCCAGTACTTC. V gene TRBV6-6 combines with J gene TRBJ2-5; possibly TRBD2 for D (5 bases). Between the trimmed V and J ends, which lost 0 bases and 5 bases, there was a span of 16 bases. The CDR3 is 16 residues long. CDR1 MNHNY and CDR2 SVGAGI come from the germline V gene (reference sequence).

The rearrangement links TRBV7-2 to TRBJ2-2, with 7 bases identical to TRBD2. Trimming took 5 bases from V and 8 from J; bases not matched to a gene: 11. Germline assignment: CDR1 SGHTA and CDR2 FQGNSA. This CDR3 is 15 amino acids long. CDR3 loop: CASSQILAVGGELFF. CDR3 DNA: TGTGCCAGCAGCCAAATCCTAGCGGTCGGGGGGGAGCTGTTTTTT. Full variable domain (missing parts from reference TRBV7-2 and TRBJ2-2): GAGVSQSPSNKVTEKGKDVELRCDPISGHTALYWYRQSLGQGLEFLIYFQGNSAPDKSGLPSDRFSAERTGGSVSTLTIQRTQQEDSAVYLCASSQILAVGGELFFGEGSRLTVL.